These 9 T cell receptor beta chains were sequenced from one sample in a study of CD8+CD57+ T cells in acquired aplastic anemia. For CDR3 and TCR beta VDJ profiling, genomic DNA was the template used. TCRdb reprocessed the reads via MiXCR and lists one record per CDR3 protein. The table lists just over 400,000 distinct CDR3 sequences, 65% to 80% of them singletons. The sequencing sample was made of sorted CD4+, CD8+, or CD8+CD57+ T cells (not recorded which) from PBMCs. These receptors came from a human donor in good health, serving as a control.

This clonotype appeared many times. This chain uses TRBV10-3 with TRBJ1-2; 8 bases map to TRBD1. This CDR3 is built from 12 residues. V shed 10 bases and J 8 bases; nucleotides not matched to a gene: 9. From germline, CDR1 is ENHRY and CDR2 SYGVKD. DNA of the CDR3: TGTGCCAGCCTCAGGGGGCCGGGGGGCTACACCTTC. Encoded protein: CASLRGPGGYTF.

Details on this clonotype: A read error may produce the germline difference seen at one junction end. The chain uses TRBV5-1 and TRBJ1-5; D is ambiguous. Germline V lookup: CDR1 SGHRS, CDR2 YFSETQ. The CDR3 has 14 residues. The CDR3 reads CASRLVPPNRPQHF. CDR3 DNA: TGCGCCAGCAGATTAGTACCGCCCAATCGGCCCCAGCATTTT.

As for this clonotype: A read error may produce the germline difference seen at one junction end. The chain joins TRBV7-9 to TRBJ2-2; D gene uncertain. The CDR3 is 12 residues long. The germline V gene has CDR1 SEHNR and CDR2 FQNEAQ (reference sequence). The CDR3 region has the DNA TGTGCCAGCAGCCAAACTCTTGGGGAACTGTTTTTT. As protein: CASSQTLGELFF.

This clonotype was observed many times. The genes are TRBV30 and TRBJ1-6, with a weak D call TRBD1 (5 bases). The CDR3 spans 15 residues. V lost 0 bases, J lost 7 bases, and 13 bases lay in between. The germline CDR1 and CDR2 sequences are GTSNPN and SVGIG (reference sequence). The CDR3 DNA reads TGTGCCTGGAGTGTACGGCCAGGGAGGAATTCACCCCTCCACTTT. The encoded protein is CAWSVRPGRNSPLHF.

The V gene is TRBV19, the J gene TRBJ1-1; D is perhaps TRBD1 (5 bases). CDR1 is LNHDA, CDR2 SQIVND, per germline (reference sequence). This CDR3 is built from 17 residues. V was pared by 9 bases and J by 5 bases, with 28 bases between. The CDR3 nucleotides read TGTGCCAGCACCCAAGTAGCGGGGGTCATTATGAGGACTGAAGCTTTCTTT. Its translation: CASTQVAGVIMRTEAFF.

This clonotype occurred many times. The chain carries TRBV6-5 and TRBJ1-2; no clear D. The CDR3 has 16 amino acids. CDR1 MNHEY and CDR2 SVGAGI come from the germline V gene. The V end was cut by 6 bases, the J end by 2 bases, with 19 bases between. The CDR3 is CASRFREGAMNYGYTF. The CDR3 DNA sequence: TGTGCCAGCAGATTCCGGGAGGGCGCTATGAACTATGGCTACACCTTC.

The chain couples TRBV5-1 to TRBJ2-7; D is possibly TRBD1 (6 bases). The CDR3 is made up of 14 amino acids. From germline, CDR1 is SGHRS and CDR2 YFSETQ. CDR3 bases: TGTGCCAGCAGCTTCAGGGGACCGGCCTCCGAGCAGTACGTC. Its protein product is CASSFRGPASEQYV.

This clonotype was counted at least ten times. J is TRBJ2-5 and V is TRBV29-1, with TRBD1 identical over 7 bases. The germline CDR1 and CDR2 sequences are SQVTM and ANQGSEA. The CDR3 length is 14 residues. Losses at the gene ends were 7 bases for V and 6 bases for J; bases not matched to a gene: 14. The CDR3 nucleotides read TGCAGCGGGCGAAAGACAGGGTTTGGGCAGACCCAGTACTTC. It translates to CSGRKTGFGQTQYF.

The chain employs TRBV5-5 and TRBJ2-3, with D maybe TRBD2 (6 bases). CDR3 length: 16 amino acids. Germline lookup yields CDR1 SGHKS and CDR2 YYEKEE (reference sequence). Between the trimmed V and J ends, which lost 0 bases and 1 base, there was a span of 12 bases. The CDR3 loop reads CASSLAGRDGTDTQYF. CDR3 DNA sequence: TGTGCCAGCAGCTTGGCGGGGCGGGATGGCACAGATACGCAGTATTTT. The whole variable domain, filled in from reference TRBV5-5 and TRBJ2-3, reads DAGVTQSPTHLIKTRGQQVTLRCSPISGHKSVSWYQQVLGQGPQFIFQYYEKEERGRGNFPDRFSARQFPNYSSELNVNALLLGDSALYLCASSLAGRDGTDTQYFGPGTRLTVL.